This T cell receptor (beta chain) was identified in a study of OX40 agonist ivuxolimab in advanced cancers. Concerning the study at large: Ivuxolimab was an agonistic, fully human IgG2 monoclonal antibody directed against OX40 (CD134), a costimulatory receptor. Among the roughly 50 dose-escalation patients, about 19 had hepatocellular carcinoma, around 15 melanoma, 9 renal cell carcinoma and 9 head and neck cancer. In the dose-escalation cohort, around 80% of patients were male, and the mean age was around 60 years with a range of roughly 23 to 79. Partial responses occurred in three dose-escalation patients: two with cutaneous melanoma and one with hepatocellular carcinoma. Peripheral TCRbeta sequencing aimed to test whether ivuxolimab altered TCR sequence diversity and caused clonal T-cell expansion. Prior anti-PD-1, anti-PD-L1 or anti-CTLA-4 therapy was permitted, and approximately 39% of dose-escalation patients had received checkpoint inhibitors. Intravenous ivuxolimab was administered to patients every 2 weeks at six dose levels: 0.01, 0.1, 0.3, 1.5, 3 and 10 mg/kg. The paper describes the monotherapy dose-escalation part (N ≈ 52 patients) of the phase I trial of ivuxolimab. General conclusions and limits of the study: At doses of 0.1 to 3.0 mg/kg, clonal expansion of both CD4+ and CD8+ blood T cells was observed from baseline to week 6. On average, CD8+ T cells showed more expanded clones than CD4+ T cells after ivuxolimab. Low levels of normalized T-cell clonal expansion were also seen in some nonresponding patients. Antigen specificity was not determined for the clonally expanded peripheral T cells. In partial responders in the 0.1-3.0 mg/kg groups, normalized peripheral clonal expansion was found to be among the lowest, especially among CD8+ T cells.

Patients with autoimmune disease history or receiving systemic immunosuppression were excluded from the trial. Peripheral blood for TCR sequencing was drawn from every dose cohort at baseline, at cycle 4 day 1 and at cycle 7 day 1. The samples were taken from a phase I, first-in-human, multicenter, open-label dose-escalation trial of ivuxolimab. Adults with locally advanced or metastatic melanoma, renal cell carcinoma, hepatocellular carcinoma or head and neck squamous cell carcinoma were enrolled in the trial. Before TCR sequencing, CD4+ and CD8+ T cells were separately sorted from peripheral blood. Genomic DNA was isolated from the sorted cells so that the TCRbeta CDR3 region could be sequenced. The immunoSEQ Assay was used to sequence the TCRbeta CDR3 regions. In its TCRdb copy, this immuneACCESS table keeps in-frame sequences only and misses some clones. Where compared with another copy, unresolved V genes explain less than half of these, and the others have no known cause. This sample is represented by 90,000 to 100,000 clones; around 95% of them were singletons. 2% to 2.5% of the sample is held by the ten biggest clonotypes.

In the case of this clone: Its antigen remains unidentified. Base qualities are not at hand, and no much larger clone is one base apart.

The source material was CD4+ or CD8+ T cells sorted from blood, sampled in a trial of the OX40 agonist ivuxolimab. The origin of this receptor is an adult with an advanced solid tumor such as melanoma, head and neck, liver or kidney cancer.

The CDR3 amino acid sequence is: CASSPDRDHGYEQYF. The DNA sequence is given as TGTGCCAGCAGTCCGGACAGGGATCACGGCTACGAGCAGTACTTC. This receptor chain uses TRBV27 and TRBJ2-7, with TRBD1 matching 8 junction bases. From cysteine to phenylalanine, the CDR3 is 15 amino acids long. Here the CDR3 DNA is all that survives: 45 bases in frame from base 1. After removal of 5 bases from V and 3 bases from J, the junction retains 9 bases not matched to a gene. CDR1 and CDR2, looked up from the germline V gene (reference sequence), are MNHEY and SMNVEV.